This TCR beta chain is from a study of post-analysis software for immune sequencing data. Overall study context: Multiple sclerosis in the patients followed relapsing-remitting, secondary progressive and progressive-relapsing courses.

Study-wide findings and caveats: Multiple sclerosis patients showed significantly lower normalized Chao1 diversity than controls did. About five TRBV segments appeared more often in patients than in controls, and TRBV5-6, TRBV5-1 and TRBV20-1 were among these. Samples prepared in the same batch strongly co-clustered by F measure.

The TCR beta cDNA libraries contained unique molecular identifiers. In TCRdb, the PCR reads were re-called with MiXCR into one record per CDR3 protein. This sample has about 460,000 distinct CDR3 sequences; roughly 45% occur once, and the top ten carry roughly 12%. Concerning this clonotype: Its antigen is unknown.

The CDR3 runs 13 residues. CDR1 SNHLY and CDR2 FYNNEI come from the germline V gene. The V end lost 1 base, the J end lost 2 bases, and 5 bases lay between the germline ends. The source material was blood. This receptor was taken from a girl aged 10 to 17 with multiple sclerosis. This chain joins TRBV2 and TRBJ2-5; D may match TRBD1 or TRBD2 (5 bases each). CDR3 DNA: TGTGCCAGCAGTGAAGGGGGGCAAGAGACCCAGTACTTC. This translates into CASSEGGQETQYF.